The text below deals with one TCR beta chain. No antigen is known for it. The sample is drawn from a study of STAT5B mutations in CD4+ large granular lymphocyte leukemia. The CDR3 extends over 15 amino acids. Trimming took 5 bases from V and 7 from J; bases not matched to a gene: 9. The V gene's germline CDR1 is LGHNA and CDR2 YSLEER. General observations from the study: Higher CD4+ than CD8+ T-LGLL clonality might reflect small sample size.

This table comes from immunoSEQ multiplex PCR, and its TCRdb copy is limited to in-frame clones, with some not included. The table shows roughly 1,200 clones, with 75% to 80% occurring only once. The specimen sequenced was PBMCs. The origin of this receptor is a man between 65 and 80 years old with CD4+ T-cell large granular lymphocyte leukemia. V gene TRBV4-3 combines with J gene TRBJ2-1; 9 bases agree with TRBD2. The CDR3 DNA is TGCGCCAGCAGCAAGCGGGGGGCAGGGCGGAATGAGCAGTTCTTC. Protein: CASSKRGAGRNEQFF.